What follows is one T cell receptor (beta chain) and its context. This sample was included in a study of blood T cell repertoires in COVID-19. Study-level information: Whether acute or convalescent, the COVID-19 samples came from the United States, Italy and Spain. Sources were T cells, B-cell-depleted T cells, or PBMCs; the material itself was cDNA or gDNA.

CDR1 and CDR2 from the germline V gene are LNHDA and SQIVND (reference sequence). The CDR3 is 15 residues long. Trimming removed 5 bases from V and 0 bases from J; junction bases left unmatched: 4. Original data processing: Reference gene primers were amplified, and this amplification served to estimate nucleated cell counts. TCRdb's table, derived via immunoSEQ multiplex PCR, lists solely in-frame clones and lacks some. V, J and clone size derive from that table, while D and trimming were established from the DNA sequence. The sample has 150,000 to 200,000 clones, approximately 80% seen once. This clonotype was obtained from a man in his fifties or sixties with acute or convalescent COVID-19. What was sequenced was peripheral blood. V is TRBV19 and J is TRBJ2-1; 7 nucleotides agree with TRBD1. CDR3 nucleotide sequence: TGTGCCAGTAGTCAGGGACAGAGCTCCTACAATGAGCAGTTCTTC. Translation: CASSQGQSSYNEQFF.